This TCR beta chain appears in the sequencing data of a study of blood T cells in healthy people across ages. Findings of the study overall: In older individuals, TCR beta diversity per million T cells was lower, falling roughly linearly with age.

Isolation of PBMCs gave at least 7 million cells per sample. A sample-barcoded 5' primer and a J-beta primer mix were used in a second PCR of roughly 6 to 12 cycles. Samples each returned at least 2.5 million CDR3-containing paired-end reads. Each CDR3 protein is one row after TCRdb ran MiXCR on the 5' RACE reads. The table includes 920,000 or so distinct CDR3 sequences, 45% detected once. This clonotype was observed a few times. The antigen is undetermined. Sequences were obtained from blood. The sequence was obtained from a woman aged 55-70 years in good health.

The CDR3 region is CASSPQGMVEQFF. The CDR3 DNA reads TGTGCCAGCTCACCACAGGGGATGGTTGAGCAGTTCTTC. The chain combines TRBV18 with TRBJ2-1, with D perhaps matching TRBD1 (5 bases). V was pared by 1 base and J by 9 bases, with 10 bases between. This CDR3 has 13 amino acids. Germline loops: CDR1 KGHSH, CDR2 LQKENI.